Presented here are 23 T cell receptor beta chains from one specimen sequenced in a study of OX40 agonist ivuxolimab in advanced cancers. The protocol was immunoSEQ multiplex PCR, while the TCRdb copy is restricted to in-frame clones and leaves out a portion. Of over 15,000 clones in the sample, approximately 86% are singletons; the top ten hold 0.69%. The source was CD4+ or CD8+ T cells sorted from blood, collected in a trial of the OX40 agonist ivuxolimab. The receptor source for this set is an adult with an advanced solid tumor such as melanoma, head and neck, liver or kidney cancer.

The chain carries TRBV9 and TRBJ2-6; no clear D. CDR1 and CDR2 (germline): SGDLS, YYNGEE. The CDR3 sequence is 18 residues long. V was cut by 0 bases and J by 1 base, with 14 bases left in between. CDR3 sequence reads: CASSVVDLWSSGANVLTF. DNA of the CDR3: TGTGCCAGCAGCGTAGTGGACCTATGGTCTTCTGGGGCCAACGTCCTGACTTTC.

The rearrangement uses TRBV5-4 and TRBJ2-3, with 8 bases matching TRBD1. The CDR3 runs to 13 residues. The germline V gene has CDR1 SGHNT and CDR2 YYREEE (reference sequence). Losses at the gene ends were 4 bases for V and 8 bases for J; bases not matched to a gene: 6. CDR3 residues: CASSTQGASTQYF. As DNA, the CDR3 is TGTGCCAGCAGCACCCAGGGGGCTAGTACGCAGTATTTT.

The chain joins TRBV11-2 to TRBJ2-3; D is unresolved. This CDR3 has 13 residues. Germline V gives CDR1 SGHAT, CDR2 FQNNGV. The V gene lost 5 bases and the J gene lost 8 bases, with 14 bases spanning the gap. DNA for the CDR3: TGTGCCAGCAGCCACGGACGTTTATTTACGCAGTATTTT. Protein sequence: CASSHGRLFTQYF.

Only a few counts were recorded for this clone. The rearrangement joins TRBV25-1 to TRBJ2-1; TRBD2 aligns across 9 bases. Trimming took 3 bases from V and 11 from J; bases not matched to a gene: 8. The CDR3 spans 14 residues. Germline-derived CDR1 and CDR2 are MGHDK and SYGVNS. Here the CDR3 DNA reads TGTGCCAGCAGTGAGGAAGCTAGCGGGAATAAGCAGTTCTTC. Translation gives CASSEEASGNKQFF.

The table lists this clone with a count of one. DNA for the CDR3: TGTGCCAGTAGTGACCGGGACAGGGCTTCGTATGGCTACACCTTC. Translation: CASSDRDRASYGYTF. This chain connects TRBV19 to TRBJ1-2, with 9 bases matching TRBD1. Trimming took 5 bases from V and 5 from J; bases not matched to a gene: 9. The germline gives CDR1 LNHDA, CDR2 SQIVND (reference sequence). CDR3 length: 15 amino acids. Based on the CDR3 plus reference TRBV19 and TRBJ1-2, the full variable domain is DGGITQSPKYLFRKEGQNVTLSCEQNLNHDAMYWYRQDPGQGLRLIYYSQIVNDFQKGDIAEGYSVSREKKESFPLTVTSAQKNPTAFYLCASSDRDRASYGYTFGSGTRLTVV.

CDR3 sequence (DNA): TGTGCCAGCAGCTCGACGACAGGGATCTCCTACGAGCAGTACTTC. Translating gives CASSSTTGISYEQYF. The J gene is TRBJ2-7, the V gene TRBV7-2; 7 nucleotides line up with TRBD1. J gave up 0 bases and V 4 bases, and 6 bases lay outside the gene matches. The CDR3 consists of 15 residues. CDR1 and CDR2 (germline): SGHTA, FQGNSA.

The V call is TRBV6-5, the J call TRBJ1-1; perhaps TRBD1 as D (5 bases). This CDR3 has 15 residues. Trimming removed 8 bases from V and 1 base from J, with 17 bases in between. CDR1 MNHEY and CDR2 SVGAGI come from the germline V gene. The CDR3 is CASVSGRWGNTEAFF. CDR3 sequence (DNA): TGTGCCAGCGTATCGGGGCGCTGGGGGAACACTGAAGCTTTCTTT.

The V gene is TRBV27, the J gene TRBJ2-1, with 14 bases fitting TRBD2. Germline values: CDR1 MNHEY, CDR2 SMNVEV (reference sequence). With 7 bases clipped from V and 8 bases from J, the junction kept 4 bases outside the gene matches. This CDR3 spans 14 amino acids. The CDR3 region is CASNRLAGGDEQFF. The CDR3 region has the DNA TGTGCCAGCAATCGACTAGCGGGAGGGGATGAGCAGTTCTTC.

The table lists this clone with a few counts. This chain's CDR3 is CASSSRDTQYF. The CDR3 DNA follows: TGTGCCAGCAGTTCACGAGATACGCAGTATTTT. The chain has TRBV6-6 and TRBJ2-3; D call uncertain. Trimming shortened V by 4 bases and J by 5 bases, and 4 bases separated the two germline ends. In germline, CDR1 is MNHNY, CDR2 SVGAGI (reference sequence). CDR3 length equals 11 residues.

V gene TRBV7-8 combines with J gene TRBJ1-1, with TRBD1 matching over 7 bases. J gave up 7 bases and V 4 bases, and 9 bases lay outside the gene matches. The length of the CDR3 is 14 residues. The germline CDR1 and CDR2 sequences are SGHVS and FQNEAQ. CDR3 nucleotide sequence: TGTGCCAGCAGCTCCAGGGGGGGGGCGGTTGAAGCTTTCTTT. Protein sequence: CASSSRGGAVEAFF.

The J gene is TRBJ2-4, the V gene TRBV5-1, with TRBD1 matching 9 bases. J gave up 1 base and V 7 bases, and 15 bases lay outside the gene matches. From germline, CDR1 is SGHRS and CDR2 YFSETQ. The CDR3 runs to 18 residues. The CDR3 protein is CASSRDRENRVAKNIQYF. The CDR3 nucleotides are TGCGCCAGCTCGCGGGACAGGGAGAATCGGGTTGCCAAAAACATTCAGTACTTC. Together with reference TRBV5-1 and TRBJ2-4, the CDR3 gives the full variable domain: KAGVTQTPRYLIKTRGQQVTLSCSPISGHRSVSWYQQTPGQGLQFLFEYFSETQRNKGNFPGRFSGRQFSNSRSEMNVSTLELGDSALYLCASSRDRENRVAKNIQYFGAGTRLSVL.

The chain couples TRBV5-1 to TRBJ1-2; 9 bases are a match to TRBD1. CDR3 size: 14 residues. Germline V gene data show CDR1 as SGHRS and CDR2 as YFSETQ. V was clipped by 2 bases and J by 5 bases; unmatched bases: 4. The CDR3 sequence is CASSLGQGTYGYTF. CDR3 DNA: TGCGCCAGCAGCTTAGGACAGGGGACATATGGCTACACCTTC.

V and J are TRBV6-5 and TRBJ1-2; D perhaps matches TRBD1 (5 bases). Germline CDR1 reads MNHEY; CDR2 reads SVGAGI. The CDR3 runs to 13 residues. Trimming stripped 6 bases from V and 5 bases from J, with 13 bases between. CDR3 protein: CASRETREYGYTF. The CDR3 DNA follows: TGTGCCAGCAGGGAAACCAGGGAGTATGGCTACACCTTC.

The chain carries TRBV5-6 and TRBJ2-5; 8 nucleotides agree with TRBD2. The CDR3 spans 14 residues. Germline loops: CDR1 SGHDT, CDR2 YYEEEE. V was pared by 0 bases and J by 4 bases, with 2 bases of the junction left unmatched. CDR3 amino acids: CASSLEGLVETQYF. CDR3 nucleotide sequence: TGTGCCAGCAGCTTGGAGGGACTAGTAGAGACCCAGTACTTC.

This clone was observed once. The chain combines TRBV6-1 with TRBJ1-1; D ambiguous. Trimming removed 4 bases from V and 1 base from J, with 7 bases in between. Per the germline V gene, CDR1 is MNHNS and CDR2 is SASEGT. The CDR3 has 13 residues. CDR3 residues: CASSGWGNTEAFF. Here the CDR3 DNA reads TGTGCCAGCAGTGGGTGGGGGAACACTGAAGCTTTCTTT.

V usage is TRBV5-1 and J usage is TRBJ2-1; TRBD2 agrees at 11 bases. The germline V gene encodes CDR1 SGHRS and CDR2 YFSETQ. The CDR3 sequence is 16 residues long. Germline trimming cut 4 bases from V and 6 bases from J; bases unmatched to any gene: 9. In DNA form, the CDR3 reads TGCGCCAGCAGCCCGTCGGGGACTAGCGGTTTCAATGAGCAGTTCTTC. Residues: CASSPSGTSGFNEQFF. The whole variable domain, filled in from reference TRBV5-1 and TRBJ2-1, reads KAGVTQTPRYLIKTRGQQVTLSCSPISGHRSVSWYQQTPGQGLQFLFEYFSETQRNKGNFPGRFSGRQFSNSRSEMNVSTLELGDSALYLCASSPSGTSGFNEQFFGPGTRLTVL.

The V gene is TRBV7-9, the J gene TRBJ2-3; 7 bases fit TRBD2. Germline V gene sequence: CDR1 SEHNR, CDR2 FQNEAQ (reference sequence). The CDR3 contains 16 residues. V shed 1 base, J shed 0 bases, and the junction held 4 bases outside the gene matches. The CDR3 here is CASSLEGGGSTDTQYF. The CDR3 DNA is TGTGCCAGCAGCTTAGAGGGCGGGGGAAGCACAGATACGCAGTATTTT.

V gene TRBV6-6 combines with J gene TRBJ2-2, with TRBD1 matching over 9 bases. Germline assignment: CDR1 MNHNY and CDR2 SVGAGI (reference sequence). This CDR3 spans 16 amino acids. Trimming took 6 bases from V and 7 from J; bases not matched to a gene: 12. The CDR3 DNA sequence: TGTGCCAGCAGCCGAAGTGGGACAGGGATGGTCGGGGAGCTGTTTTTT. As protein: CASSRSGTGMVGELFF.

The rearrangement joins TRBV27 to TRBJ1-1; TRBD1 matches at 8 bases. V shed 5 bases and J 7 bases; nucleotides not matched to a gene: 12. The CDR3 consists of 15 residues. Germline CDR1 reads MNHEY; CDR2 reads SMNVEV (reference sequence). The CDR3: CASSPWTGMGGEAFF. As DNA, the CDR3 is TGTGCCAGCAGTCCCTGGACAGGGATGGGAGGTGAAGCTTTCTTT.

V is TRBV10-2 and J is TRBJ2-1, with TRBD2 matching 11 bases. Germline values: CDR1 WSHSY, CDR2 SAAADI. The J segment lost 5 bases and the V segment lost 0 bases, leaving 9 bases of the junction unmatched. The CDR3 has 18 amino acids. The CDR3 nucleotides read TGCGCCAGCAGTGAGTCTACCTCCGGGACTAGCGGTGACAATGAGCAGTTCTTC. This codes for CASSESTSGTSGDNEQFF.

The gene calls are TRBV5-1 and TRBJ2-2; 7 nucleotides align to TRBD1. Germline CDR1 SGHRS, CDR2 YFSETQ. V gave up 0 bases and J gave up 4 bases; unmatched junction bases: 9. CDR3 size: 17 residues. This CDR3 is CASSLAGRGGRTGELFF. CDR3 in DNA: TGCGCCAGCAGCTTGGCCGGACGAGGGGGCCGCACCGGGGAGCTGTTTTTT.

The chain has TRBV15 and TRBJ1-1, with TRBD1 as a possible D gene (5 bases). CDR1 and CDR2 (germline): LNHNV, YYDKDF (reference sequence). The CDR3 covers 15 residues. V was cut by 0 bases and J by 6 bases, with 14 bases left in between. CDR3 nucleotide sequence: TGTGCCACCAGCAGAGATATGGCCCCGGGGGCTGAAGCTTTCTTT. It translates to CATSRDMAPGAEAFF.

This chain links TRBV5-1 with TRBJ2-7; D ambiguous. Germline V CDR1 and CDR2: SGHRS, YFSETQ. This CDR3 is 12 amino acids long. Trimming took off 2 bases at V and 7 bases at J, with 10 bases between the two ends. CDR3 in DNA: TGCGCCAGCAGCTTCGGCAGTGGGGAGCAGTACTTC. This sequence encodes CASSFGSGEQYF.